This section outlines one T cell receptor beta chain sequence together with its context. These data belong to a study of T-cell memory formation after mild COVID-19. TCRdb called the 5' RACE reads again in MiXCR, with one record for every CDR3 protein. The table lists about 240,000 distinct CDR3 sequences, 8% to 9.5% of them singletons. Germline assignment: CDR1 MDHEN and CDR2 SYDVKM. CDR3 length: 16 residues. The V end lost 3 bases, the J end lost 5 bases, and 16 bases lay between the germline ends. The sample consisted of PBMCs or a T cell subset sorted from them (not recorded which). The rearrangement joins TRBV28 to TRBJ2-2, with TRBD1 as a possible D gene (5 bases). This clonotype was obtained from a man aged 18 to 30 who had mild COVID-19 (a few samples of this study predate the infection). Cell type and time point are not known. The DNA for the CDR3 is TGTGCCAGCAGTTTTGGGGCAGCCCTTCGGACCGGGGAGCTGTTTTTT. Amino acids: CASSFGAALRTGELFF.